This T cell receptor beta chain is from a study of cytomegalovirus exposure and HLA in healthy donors. CDR1 is SQVTM and CDR2 is ANQGSEA in the germline V gene. The CDR3 totals 9 residues. Amplification used 60 Vbeta primers and 13 Jbeta primers. Here immunoSEQ multiplex PCR was the method, and the copy in TCRdb shows in-frame clones only, minus some. The sample has 120,000 or so clones; about 83% are singletons. About this clone: The antigen is unknown. Compared with germline, one end of the junction differs, possibly owing to a read error.

Broader study findings: Later analysis identified a missense DCLRE1C variant that was linked to TCR beta V- and J-gene trimming. For most subjects, TCR beta sequences were reported to predict HLA-A and HLA-B alleles with accuracy. TCR beta chains associated with HLA were, in a later analysis, more clonally expanded than equally common others.

The chain uses TRBV29-1 and TRBJ2-5; no definite D call. This TCR was sampled from a woman aged 40 to 55 in good health and CMV-seropositive. Sequenced input: PBMCs. The CDR3 sequence is CSVEETQYF. The CDR3 nucleotides read TGCAGCGTCGAAGAGACCCAGTACTTC. Together with reference TRBV29-1 and TRBJ2-5, the CDR3 gives the full variable domain: SAVISQKPSRDICQRGTSLTIQCQVDSQVTMMFWYRQQPGQSLTLIATANQGSEATYESGFVIDKFPISRPNLTFSTLTVSNMSPEDSSIYLCSVEETQYFGPGTRLLVL.